A single sample gave rise to the 25 T cell receptor beta chains below, sequenced in a study of technical replicates of blood from a few donors (dated by TCRdb to 2016 to 2017). Library preparation used the immunoSEQ multiplex PCR assay. Not all clones reach the TCRdb copy of this immuneACCESS table, which keeps in-frame sequences only. Checked studies attribute under half of the gap to unresolved V genes and leave the rest unexplained. This sample lists 70,000 to 80,000 clones; 91% were detected once. The ten biggest clones cover 0.3% to 0.4% of the sample. The material sequenced was T cells isolated from PBMCs. Source of these receptors: a human donor in good health. Some clones in this sample may be carry-over from other donors' samples.

The chain couples TRBV4-1 to TRBJ1-4, with 7 bases lining up with TRBD1. From germline, CDR1 is MGHRA and CDR2 YSYEKL. Unmatched junction bases numbered 13, after V lost 4 bases and J lost 5 bases. The CDR3 runs to 17 residues. CDR3 residues: CASSRQGLIPWNEKLFF. Here the CDR3 DNA reads TGCGCCAGCAGCCGACAGGGTTTAATCCCCTGGAATGAAAAACTGTTTTTT.

The chain is built from TRBV5-1 and TRBJ1-1; TRBD1 is a possible D gene (6 bases). CDR3 length: 14 amino acids. The V end was cut by 6 bases, the J end by 0 bases, with 12 bases between. Germline V CDR1 and CDR2: SGHRS, YFSETQ. DNA of the CDR3: TGCGCCAGCACCTCGACAGGCGTGAACACTGAAGCTTTCTTT. As protein: CASTSTGVNTEAFF.

This clone was observed a few times. The J gene is TRBJ1-1, the V gene TRBV4-1; D remains ambiguous. CDR3 length: 14 residues. The V gene lost 2 bases and the J gene lost 6 bases, with 13 bases spanning the gap. Germline V gene data show CDR1 as MGHRA and CDR2 as YSYEKL. Here the CDR3 reads CASSQFEPSAEAFF. CDR3 DNA sequence: TGCGCCAGCAGCCAATTTGAACCGTCGGCTGAAGCTTTCTTT.

The CDR3 spells CASSLARQGARQPQHF. CDR3 DNA sequence: TGTGCCAGCAGCTTGGCACGACAGGGGGCACGACAGCCCCAGCATTTT. The chain combines TRBV5-6 with TRBJ1-5; 10 bases align to TRBD1. This CDR3 is built from 16 residues. Unmatched junction bases numbered 7, after V lost 0 bases and J lost 7 bases. Germline-derived CDR1 and CDR2 are SGHDT and YYEEEE.

The chain has TRBV5-1 and TRBJ2-7; 11 nucleotides align to TRBD1. This CDR3 spans 13 amino acids. In germline, CDR1 is SGHRS, CDR2 YFSETQ. After removal of 8 bases from V and 6 bases from J, the junction contained 7 bases not matched to a gene. CDR3 sequence: CASGTGGEGEQYF. The CDR3 DNA follows: TGCGCCAGTGGGACAGGGGGAGAGGGCGAGCAGTACTTC.

The rearrangement links TRBV19 to TRBJ2-7; D is possibly TRBD2 (5 bases). There are 14 residues in the CDR3. CDR1 is LNHDA and CDR2 is SQIVND in the germline V gene (reference sequence). Trimming cost V 5 bases and J 3 bases, with 14 bases left between them. The CDR3 coding sequence is TGTGCCAGTAGTGCGGGTCACCCGGACTACGAGCAGTACTTC. As protein: CASSAGHPDYEQYF.

A single count supports this clone. The V and J genes are TRBV6-5 and TRBJ1-2, with 7 nucleotides matching TRBD1. The CDR3 spans 13 residues. The junction had 2 bases not matched to a gene; V was cut back by 5 bases and J by 2 bases. Germline V gene lookup returns CDR1 MNHEY and CDR2 SVGAGI. The CDR3: CASSQTGNYGYTF. In DNA, the CDR3 is TGTGCCAGCAGTCAGACAGGGAACTATGGCTACACCTTC.

The chain couples TRBV19 to TRBJ2-7; a possible D gene is TRBD2 (6 bases). The germline CDR1 and CDR2 sequences are LNHDA and SQIVND (reference sequence). The CDR3 is 13 residues long. Trimming shortened V by 5 bases and J by 4 bases, and 12 bases separated the two germline ends. In DNA, the CDR3 is TGTGCCAGTAGTGCTATTGCGGGGTACGAGCAGTACTTC. Its translation is CASSAIAGYEQYF.

The rearrangement uses TRBV30 and TRBJ2-7; perhaps TRBD2 as D (6 bases). The V gene lost 0 bases and the J gene lost 3 bases, with 12 bases spanning the gap. The CDR3 runs to 14 residues. Germline CDR1 and CDR2: GTSNPN and SVGIG (reference sequence). The chain's CDR3 is CAWSVIRGDYEQYF. For the CDR3, the DNA is TGTGCCTGGAGTGTAATTCGCGGGGACTACGAGCAGTACTTC.

The chain is built from TRBV30 and TRBJ2-1, with TRBD2 matching 13 bases. J gave up 10 bases and V 3 bases, and 6 bases lay outside the gene matches. Germline CDR1 and CDR2: GTSNPN and SVGIG (reference sequence). This CDR3 is built from 14 residues. The DNA for the CDR3 is TGTGCCTGGAGACTAGCGGGAGGGGCTTGGGAGCAGTTCTTC. This gives the protein CAWRLAGGAWEQFF.

In regard to this clone: Sequence at one end of the junction differs from germline and may be a read error. The genes are TRBV6-5 and TRBJ1-3; TRBD1 aligns across 8 bases. CDR1 MNHEY and CDR2 SVGAGI come from the germline V gene. The CDR3 has 15 amino acids. This CDR3 reads CASSLDRANGKTIYF. The CDR3 DNA is TGTGCCAGCAGTCTGGACAGGGCAAATGGAAAAACCATATATTTT.

The chain is built from TRBV6-5 and TRBJ1-4; 7 nucleotides match TRBD1. V dropped 5 bases and J dropped 4; count of bases not matched to a gene: 4. This CDR3 spans 14 amino acids. Germline CDR1 and CDR2: MNHEY and SVGAGI. The CDR3 DNA reads TGTGCCAGCAGTGGACGGGACAGTAATGAAAAACTGTTTTTT. Translated, it gives CASSGRDSNEKLFF.

The rearrangement links TRBV5-1 to TRBJ2-7, with TRBD2 matching over 10 bases. V was pared by 5 bases and J by 3 bases, with 8 bases of the junction left unmatched. Germline assignment: CDR1 SGHRS and CDR2 YFSETQ. This CDR3 is built from 15 residues. The CDR3 reads CASRQGLAEIYEQYF. DNA of the CDR3: TGCGCCAGCAGACAAGGACTAGCGGAGATCTACGAGCAGTACTTC.

This chain uses TRBV9 with TRBJ2-1; the D is unclear. Between the trimmed V and J ends, which lost 3 bases and 7 bases, there was a span of 5 bases. CDR3 length: 11 amino acids. CDR1 and CDR2 (germline): SGDLS, YYNGEE. The CDR3, as DNA: TGTGCCAGCAGCGGACTTAATGAGCAGTTCTTC. Translation gives CASSGLNEQFF.

CDR3 sequence reads: CASQGKKTQYF. The DNA of the CDR3 is TGTGCCAGTCAGGGGAAGAAGACCCAGTACTTC. The gene calls are TRBV25-1 and TRBJ2-5; possible D gene TRBD1, 6 bases. The ends were cut back, 9 bases at V and 6 bases at J, with 11 bases in the middle. CDR3 length: 11 amino acids. CDR1 MGHDK and CDR2 SYGVNS come from the germline V gene.

This rearrangement joins TRBV29-1 to TRBJ1-1; TRBD1 matches at 10 bases. The CDR3 has 14 amino acids. In germline, CDR1 is SQVTM, CDR2 ANQGSEA. V shed 4 bases, J shed 5 bases, and the junction held 7 bases outside the gene matches. The CDR3 protein is CSVARDRGLTEAFF. The CDR3 nucleotides are TGCAGCGTTGCCCGGGACAGGGGTTTGACTGAAGCTTTCTTT. Full variable domain (remainder filled in from reference TRBV29-1 and TRBJ1-1): SAVISQKPSRDICQRGTSLTIQCQVDSQVTMMFWYRQQPGQSLTLIATANQGSEATYESGFVIDKFPISRPNLTFSTLTVSNMSPEDSSIYLCSVARDRGLTEAFFGQGTRLTVV.

The gene calls are TRBV2 and TRBJ1-2; 7 positions agree with TRBD1. The V and J ends lost 5 bases and 1 base, in that order; junction bases with no gene match: 7. The CDR3 is made up of 15 amino acids. Germline V lookup: CDR1 SNHLY, CDR2 FYNNEI. The CDR3 DNA follows: TGTGCCAGCAGTCCCCCGGGACAGAATAACTATGGCTACACCTTC. It encodes CASSPPGQNNYGYTF. The entire variable domain, with the rest obtained from reference TRBV2 and TRBJ1-2, is as follows: EPEVTQTPSHQVTQMGQEVILRCVPISNHLYFYWYRQILGQKVEFLVSFYNNEISEKSEIFDDQFSVERPDGSNFTLKIRSTKLEDSAMYFCASSPPGQNNYGYTFGSGTRLTVV.

DNA for the CDR3: TGTGCCAGCAGGGAAAGCGTCGGGGAGCTGTTTTTT. This translates into CASRESVGELFF. The rearrangement joins TRBV11-1 to TRBJ2-2; D not resolved. The V end lost 6 bases, the J end lost 7 bases, and 9 bases lay between the germline ends. The CDR3 has 12 amino acids. CDR1 is SGHAT, CDR2 FQDESV, per germline (reference sequence).

The V gene is TRBV9, the J gene TRBJ2-2; 9 bases map to TRBD1. Per the germline V gene, CDR1 is SGDLS and CDR2 is YYNGEE. The CDR3 has 15 residues. V shed 6 bases and J 4 bases; nucleotides not matched to a gene: 7. This CDR3 reads CASKGTGKGTGELFF. In nucleotides, the CDR3 is TGTGCCAGCAAAGGGACAGGGAAGGGCACCGGGGAGCTGTTTTTT.

This chain connects TRBV28 to TRBJ1-2; D might be TRBD1 (6 bases). V lost 6 bases and J lost 3, with 11 bases in between. The CDR3 is 13 amino acids. The germline V gene has CDR1 MDHEN and CDR2 SYDVKM. CDR3: CASRDSLYYGYTF. The CDR3 region has the DNA TGTGCCAGCAGGGACAGTTTGTACTATGGCTACACCTTC.

As DNA, the CDR3 is TGTGCCAGCAGCTTAGGTCGCAGGGGAGGGAATGAGCAGTTCTTC. This encodes CASSLGRRGGNEQFF. The chain is built from TRBV13 and TRBJ2-1; TRBD2 might be the D (7 bases). The V end was cut by 0 bases, the J end by 7 bases, with 13 bases between. Germline CDR1 PRHDT, CDR2 FYEKMQ (reference sequence). There are 15 residues in the CDR3. Filled out from reference TRBV13 and TRBJ2-1, the complete variable domain reads AAGVIQSPRHLIKEKRETATLKCYPIPRHDTVYWYQQGPGQDPQFLISFYEKMQSDKGSIPDRFSAQQFSDYHSELNMSSLELGDSALYFCASSLGRRGGNEQFFGPGTRLTVL.

A single count supports this clone. This chain joins TRBV7-6 and TRBJ2-5; TRBD1 is a possible D gene (5 bases). CDR1 SGHVS and CDR2 FNYEAQ come from the germline V gene. CDR3 length: 14 residues. Deletions cut 2 bases from V and 4 bases from J, with 11 bases between. The CDR3 region has the DNA TGTGCCAGCAGCTTAAGGGCAGGGCCAGAGACCCAGTACTTC. Amino acids: CASSLRAGPETQYF.

The chain links TRBV6-1 to TRBJ1-1; D not resolved. With 2 bases removed from V and 3 bases from J, the gap between germline ends came to 7 bases. Germline CDR1 MNHNS, CDR2 SASEGT. The CDR3 sequence is 13 residues long. CDR3 sequence reads: CASSEFGYTEAFF. DNA of the CDR3: TGTGCCAGCAGTGAATTCGGGTACACTGAAGCTTTCTTT.

The chain joins TRBV6-6 to TRBJ2-1; tentatively, D is TRBD1 (6 bases). The germline V gene encodes CDR1 MNHNY and CDR2 SVGAGI (reference sequence). This CDR3 contains 13 residues. Trimming took off 9 bases at V and 0 bases at J, with 9 bases between the two ends. CDR3: CASSDSSYNEQFF. The CDR3 region has the DNA TGTGCCAGTTCGGACAGCTCCTACAATGAGCAGTTCTTC.

The chain joins TRBV7-9 to TRBJ2-1, with 8 bases aligning to TRBD2. Germline CDR1 is SEHNR and CDR2 is FQNEAQ (reference sequence). The CDR3 contains 14 residues. V shed 0 bases and J 8 bases; nucleotides not matched to a gene: 3. CDR3 bases: TGTGCCAGCAGCTTAGCGCTAGCGGGCTATGAGCAGTTCTTC. It codes for CASSLALAGYEQFF.